This TCR beta chain was recovered during a study of T cells in Graves' hyperthyroidism and ophthalmopathy. Study findings and constraints: Stable hyperthyroidism was separated from ophthalmopathy by a model based on 13 V-J features. Among clonotypes expanded in thyroid above 0.001, most were also found in blood.

Points on this clonotype: Its antigen remains unidentified.

RNA transcripts provided the source from which TCR beta CDR3 regions were amplified. First-round RT-PCR targeting the TCR CDR3 was performed with the HTBI primer set. TCRdb re-called the multiplex PCR reads through MiXCR, storing one row per CDR3 protein. The table has 560,000 or so distinct CDR3 sequences, just under 20% seen once. Trimming pared 4 bases from V and 1 base from J, leaving 20 bases between. There are 17 residues in the CDR3. CDR1 and CDR2 from the germline V gene are SEHNR and FQNEAQ (reference sequence). The sequencing sample was made of blood. This clonotype was obtained from a man in his forties with Graves' ophthalmopathy. The genes are TRBV7-9 and TRBJ2-7; the D call may be TRBD1 or TRBD2 (5 bases each). CDR3 sequence: CASSSLLIGAPSYEQYF. Here the CDR3 DNA reads TGTGCCAGCAGCTCTCTCCTTATCGGGGCTCCTTCCTACGAGCAGTACTTC.